Reported below is one T cell receptor (beta chain). Its antigen is currently unknown. Germline lookup yields CDR1 MNHEY and CDR2 SVGEGT. The ends were cut back, 8 bases at V and 4 bases at J, with 15 bases in the middle. CDR3 length: 14 residues. Library preparation tagged each individual cDNA molecule with a unique molecular identifier. TCRdb used MiXCR to reprocess the RACE reads, holding one entry per CDR3 protein. In the table there are approximately 110,000 distinct CDR3 sequences, under 35% of which are singletons. Stated time point: patch test 3, about 24 weeks after DPC sensitization. Specified treatment: therapeutic diphenylcyclopropenone sensitization with weekly scalp DPC. The data were taken from a study of human T cells and chemical hapten exposure. Study-wide points: Alopecia affecting every donor means their immune response may not match healthy people's.

The V call is TRBV6-2 or TRBV6-3, the J call TRBJ1-5; D gene uncertain. The specimen comprised whole blood, sampled in connection with sensitization to the hapten diphenylcyclopropenone (DPC). The sequence came from a man aged 35-49 years with alopecia areata. Some clones in this sample may be carry-over from other donors' samples. The CDR3 spells CASCLMGDNQPQHF. CDR3 DNA sequence: TGTGCCAGCTGTCTCATGGGAGATAATCAGCCCCAGCATTTT.